This passage covers 17 T cell receptor beta chains from one sample sequenced in a study of cytomegalovirus exposure and HLA in healthy donors. The PCR was carried out with 60 Vbeta primers and 13 Jbeta primers. TCRdb keeps only in-frame clones here, not all; method: immunoSEQ multiplex PCR. The repertoire consists of about 170,000 clones, with around three quarters occurring once and the leading ten covering around 7%. Input material: PBMCs. All receptors come from a man between 40 and 49 years old in good health and CMV-seropositive.

In its sample, this clone was seen a few times. This chain joins TRBV14 and TRBJ2-5, with D maybe TRBD2 (6 bases). Trimming removed 4 bases from V and 5 bases from J, with 14 bases in between. The CDR3 loop spans 14 amino acids. The germline V gene has CDR1 SGHDN and CDR2 FVKESK. The DNA for the CDR3 is TGTGCCAGCAGCCTCCGGACCCGGGGGGAGACCCAGTACTTC. This translates into CASSLRTRGETQYF.

The rearrangement uses TRBV4-1 and TRBJ1-2, with D hard to call. The CDR3 runs 14 residues. The germline V gene encodes CDR1 MGHRA and CDR2 YSYEKL. V dropped 4 bases and J dropped 2 bases, with 11 bases sitting between them. CDR3 amino acids: CASSPPQTNYGYTF. CDR3 nucleotide sequence: TGCGCCAGCAGCCCCCCACAGACAAACTATGGCTACACCTTC.

This rearrangement joins TRBV6-5 to TRBJ1-2, with TRBD1 identical over 7 bases. CDR3 length: 14 amino acids. The V segment lost 6 bases and the J segment 3 bases; nucleotides outside the gene matches: 7. Germline values: CDR1 MNHEY, CDR2 SVGAGI. The CDR3 sequence: CASRSPGTDYGYTF. The CDR3 DNA reads as TGTGCCAGCAGGTCGCCAGGGACAGACTATGGCTACACCTTC.

The chain recombines TRBV6-5 with TRBJ1-1, with D possibly being TRBD1 (5 bases). This CDR3 spans 13 amino acids. In germline, CDR1 is MNHEY, CDR2 SVGAGI. Trimming removed 2 bases from V and 4 bases from J, with 8 bases in between. The CDR3 spells CASSYQGSTEAFF. CDR3 DNA sequence: TGTGCCAGCAGTTACCAGGGAAGCACTGAAGCTTTCTTT.

The V call is TRBV30, the J call TRBJ2-4, with D possibly TRBD1 on 5 matching bases. Germline V gene data show CDR1 as GTSNPN and CDR2 as SVGIG (reference sequence). CDR3 size: 15 residues. The germline V and J ends were trimmed by 1 base and 0 bases, with 10 bases remaining between them. The CDR3 DNA sequence: TGTGCCTGGAGTGGGGGCCCGGTAGCCAAAAACATTCAGTACTTC. Its translation is CAWSGGPVAKNIQYF. Full variable domain (rest looked up from reference TRBV30 and TRBJ2-4): SQTIHQWPATLVQPVGSPLSLECTVEGTSNPNLYWYRQAAGRGLQLLFYSVGIGQISSEVPQNLSASRPQDRQFILSSKKLLLSDSGFYLCAWSGGPVAKNIQYFGAGTRLSVL.

This clone has just one count. The chain employs TRBV7-2 and TRBJ1-2, with TRBD1 matching over 10 bases. There are 15 residues in the CDR3. Germline lookup yields CDR1 SGHTA and CDR2 FQGNSA. The J segment lost 6 bases and the V segment lost 0 bases, leaving 4 bases of the junction unmatched. CDR3 in DNA: TGTGCCAGCAGCTTAGCTTGGGACAGGGGACATGGCTACACCTTC. It codes for CASSLAWDRGHGYTF.

The gene calls are TRBV4-1 and TRBJ2-7, with D perhaps TRBD2 (7 bases). CDR3 length: 16 residues. Trimming took 0 bases from V and 3 from J, leaving 15 bases between them. Germline V gives CDR1 MGHRA, CDR2 YSYEKL. CDR3 loop: CASSQDSQGGYYEQYF. DNA for the CDR3: TGCGCCAGCAGCCAAGATTCACAGGGAGGGTACTACGAGCAGTACTTC.

This clone was observed once. The chain links TRBV5-4 to TRBJ2-5; the match to TRBD2 covers 8 bases. The J call may be incorrect, as the DNA end agrees better with TRBJ2-7. The CDR3 has 13 amino acids. Germline CDR1 SGHNT, CDR2 YYREEE (reference sequence). The CDR3 spells CASSGPGRDEQYF. CDR3 bases: TGTGCCAGCAGCGGCCCCGGGAGGGACGAGCAGTACTTC.

This sequence joins TRBV19 and TRBJ1-1, with TRBD1 matching over 7 bases. The CDR3 has 15 residues. V shed 6 bases and J 5 bases; nucleotides not matched to a gene: 12. Germline assignment: CDR1 LNHDA and CDR2 SQIVND (reference sequence). This CDR3 reads CASSPEEGAWTEAFF. The CDR3 DNA is TGTGCCAGTAGCCCAGAAGAGGGGGCTTGGACTGAAGCTTTCTTT.

The chain is built from TRBV10-3 and TRBJ1-2; D possibly corresponds to TRBD1 (5 bases). CDR1 ENHRY and CDR2 SYGVKD come from the germline V gene. The CDR3 has 11 residues. Trimming took 11 bases from V and 6 from J, leaving 13 bases between them. CDR3 sequence (DNA): TGTGCCGCCCGGCAGGGCGATGGCTACACCTTC. Encoded protein: CAARQGDGYTF.

This clone appeared a few times. The J gene is TRBJ2-2, the V gene TRBV5-1; 12 nucleotides align to TRBD2. CDR1 SGHRS and CDR2 YFSETQ come from the germline V gene. J lost 5 bases, V lost 4 bases, and 15 bases had no gene match. CDR3 length: 19 residues. The CDR3 here is CASSPGDPGLAGMTGELFF. Here the CDR3 DNA reads TGCGCCAGCAGCCCGGGTGATCCGGGACTAGCGGGTATGACCGGGGAGCTGTTTTTT.

V and J are TRBV12-5 and TRBJ1-2; D remains ambiguous. This CDR3 contains 15 residues. From germline, CDR1 is LGHNT and CDR2 FRNRAP. Trimming took off 0 bases at V and 5 bases at J, with 13 bases between the two ends. The chain's CDR3 is CASGLVPEQYYGYTF. CDR3 in DNA: TGTGCTAGTGGTTTGGTACCGGAACAGTATTATGGCTACACCTTC.

The table lists this clone with a count of one. This rearrangement joins TRBV11-2 to TRBJ2-1, with 12 nucleotides matching TRBD2. Looked up from germline, CDR1 is SGHAT and CDR2 is FQNNGV. The CDR3 spans 15 residues. Trimming at V came to 5 bases and at J to 11 bases, leaving 10 bases not matched to a gene. CDR3 nucleotides: TGTGCCAGCAGCCCCCGACGGACTAGCGGGGCCCAGCAGTTCTTC. Translated: CASSPRRTSGAQQFF. Together with reference TRBV11-2 and TRBJ2-1, the CDR3 gives the full variable domain: EAGVAQSPRYKIIEKRQSVAFWCNPISGHATLYWYQQILGQGPKLLIQFQNNGVVDDSQLPKDRFSAERLKGVDSTLKIQPAKLEDSAVYLCASSPRRTSGAQQFFGPGTRLTVL.

Comment on this clone: Other DNA sequences of this sample code for an identical CDR3. The CDR3 DNA sequence: TGTGCCAGTGGTCCGGGACAGGGATCTGGCTACACCTTC. Translation: CASGPGQGSGYTF. The rearrangement uses TRBV19 and TRBJ1-2; 9 bases map to TRBD1. This CDR3 spans 13 amino acids. V dropped 8 bases and J dropped 7; count of bases not matched to a gene: 8. From germline, CDR1 is LNHDA and CDR2 SQIVND (reference sequence).

This chain connects TRBV30 to TRBJ2-7; a possible D gene is TRBD2 (6 bases). CDR1 and CDR2 from the germline V gene are GTSNPN and SVGIG (reference sequence). CDR3 length equals 11 residues. Trimming cost V 0 bases and J 7 bases, with 7 bases left between them. Here the CDR3 DNA reads TGTGCCTGGAGTGTGGCGGGAGAGCAGTACTTC. Translated, it gives CAWSVAGEQYF.

This chain uses TRBV9 with TRBJ2-2, with 8 bases aligning to TRBD2. This CDR3 is 15 amino acids long. The germline V gene encodes CDR1 SGDLS and CDR2 YYNGEE. After removal of 0 bases from V and 5 bases from J, the junction contained 3 bases not matched to a gene. The CDR3 DNA is TGTGCCAGCAGCGTAGACGGGGGGGGAACCGGGGAGCTGTTTTTT. Its protein product is CASSVDGGGTGELFF.

The chain has TRBV5-8 and TRBJ2-7, with 10 bases identical to TRBD1. CDR1 is SGHTS and CDR2 is YDEGEE in the germline V gene. V lost 2 bases and J lost 6; bases outside the gene matches: 8. CDR3 size: 15 residues. The CDR3 reads CASSLGTGVGREQYF. CDR3 coding DNA: TGTGCCAGCAGCTTAGGGACAGGGGTGGGTCGCGAGCAGTACTTC.